This T cell receptor (beta chain) derives from a study of T cell clonality in common variable immunodeficiency. Donors gave about 5 to 8 ml heparinized peripheral whole blood. Only in-frame clones appear in the TCRdb table, and some are missing; sequencing was by immunoSEQ multiplex PCR. The repertoire consists of under 35,000 clones, none detected only once. This clone was counted between two and nine times. Its specificity is not known. Read data end 3 residues before the CDR3 end; the end is taken from the germline J gene. The CDR3 has 14 residues. Per the germline V gene, CDR1 is SGHAT and CDR2 is FQNNGV. V lost 4 bases and J 9 bases, leaving 16 bases between the germline ends. Findings of the study overall: Fewer TCRbeta clones were shared among CVID subjects than controls. Links between repertoire features and CVID complications were heterogeneity-limited. In common variable immunodeficiency, TCR beta chains reportedly carried fewer deletions and N-nucleotide insertions.

The clonotype comes from a person between 18 and 69 years old in good health. J is TRBJ2-1 and V is TRBV11-2; the D gene is possibly TRBD2 (6 bases). Sample: peripheral blood mononuclear cells. The covered CDR3 bases are TGTGCCAGCAGCTCTAGCCTCCTGGGGGGTGAG. The encoded protein is CASSSSLLGGE. Given in full, the CDR3 is CASSSSLLGGEQFF. Complete variable domain (other parts from reference TRBV11-2 and TRBJ2-1): EAGVAQSPRYKIIEKRQSVAFWCNPISGHATLYWYQQILGQGPKLLIQFQNNGVVDDSQLPKDRFSAERLKGVDSTLKIQPAKLEDSAVYLCASSSSLLGGEQFFGPGTRLTVL.